This T cell receptor beta chain stems from a study of blood T cell repertoires in COVID-19. In the study overall: The study drew acute and convalescent COVID-19 samples from the United States, Italy and Spain. In each case, the material was cDNA or gDNA derived from T cells, B-cell-depleted T cells, or PBMCs.

Seattle patients were enrolled while actively infected and followed longitudinally. This CDR3 comprises 14 residues. V was cut by 3 bases and J by 4 bases, with 13 bases left in between. Per the germline V gene, CDR1 is SGHRS and CDR2 is YFSETQ. Original processing methods: For nucleated cells, counts were estimated from reference gene primer amplification. Clones were read by immunoSEQ multiplex PCR, and TCRdb kept only the in-frame ones, dropping some. The DNA was the basis for D and trimming; V, J and clone size are from that table. The table shows hundreds of thousands of clones, with roughly 86% occurring only once.

The TCR was taken from a woman aged 55-70 years with COVID-19, enrolled during active disease. Sequencing used peripheral blood. This chain uses TRBV5-1 with TRBJ1-1, with D perhaps matching TRBD1 (5 bases). CDR3 DNA: TGCGCCAGCAGCTCACGGGCCGGGGGCACTGAAGCTTTCTTT. The encoded protein is CASSSRAGGTEAFF.